The clone carrying this T cell receptor beta chain has more than one count but fewer than ten. Its target is unknown. Trimming left V 7 bases short and J 9 bases short, with 18 bases between. Germline CDR1 and CDR2: MNHNS and SASEGT. The CDR3 is made up of 14 amino acids. Thyroid surgery took place with no prior treatment in any patient. With MiXCR, TCRdb called clones anew from the PCR reads. The data show about 39,000 clones, roughly 18% seen once. The record originates from a study of metastatic and nonmetastatic thyroid tumors. Broader study findings: In both blood and tumor samples, TCR beta diversity was reported significantly higher for malignant than benign nodules.

The sequenced sample was blood. The chain has TRBV6-1 and TRBJ2-2; a possible D gene is TRBD1 (6 bases). This clonotype originated in a female donor with papillary thyroid cancer or a benign thyroid nodule (not recorded which). Some clones in this sample may be carry-over from other donors' samples. CDR3 DNA: TGTGCCAGCATCCTGCAGGGGATTGCCTGGGAGCTGTTTTTT. Its protein is CASILQGIAWELFF.